This T cell receptor beta chain was found in a study of blood T cell repertoires in COVID-19. The wider study: The United States, Italy and Spain were the sources of the acute and convalescent COVID-19 samples. Sample material is recorded as cDNA or gDNA derived from T cells, B-cell-depleted T cells, or PBMCs.

With 0 bases removed from V and 2 bases from J, the gap between germline ends came to 8 bases. The CDR3 is 13 amino acids. Per germline, CDR1 GTSNPN and CDR2 SVGIG (reference sequence). Clones were read by immunoSEQ multiplex PCR, and TCRdb kept only the in-frame ones, dropping some. This sample has 200,000 to 250,000 clones, with more than 75% found just once. This receptor was obtained from a man aged 40-55 years with acute or convalescent COVID-19. Sequencing was carried out using peripheral blood. The genes are TRBV30 and TRBJ2-7; tentative D call: TRBD1 (5 bases). CDR3 bases: TGTGCCTGGAGTGTAAGGGGCACCTACGAGCAGTACTTC. The encoded protein is CAWSVRGTYEQYF.